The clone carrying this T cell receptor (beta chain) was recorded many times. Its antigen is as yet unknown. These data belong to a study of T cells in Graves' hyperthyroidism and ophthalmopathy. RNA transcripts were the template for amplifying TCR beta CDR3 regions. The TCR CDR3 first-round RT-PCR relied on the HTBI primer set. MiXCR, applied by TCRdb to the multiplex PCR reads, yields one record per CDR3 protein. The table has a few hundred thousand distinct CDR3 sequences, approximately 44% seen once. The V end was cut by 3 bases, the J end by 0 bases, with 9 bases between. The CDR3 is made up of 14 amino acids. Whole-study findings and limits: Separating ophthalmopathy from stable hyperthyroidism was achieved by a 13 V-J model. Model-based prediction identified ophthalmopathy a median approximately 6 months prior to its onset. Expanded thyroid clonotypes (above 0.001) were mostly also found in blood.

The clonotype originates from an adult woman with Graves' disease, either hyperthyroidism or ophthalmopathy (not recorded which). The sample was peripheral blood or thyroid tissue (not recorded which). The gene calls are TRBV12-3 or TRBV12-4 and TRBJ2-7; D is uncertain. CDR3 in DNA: TGTGCCAGCAGTTTCGGGCAGGTCTCCTACGAGCAGTACTTC. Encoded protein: CASSFGQVSYEQYF.